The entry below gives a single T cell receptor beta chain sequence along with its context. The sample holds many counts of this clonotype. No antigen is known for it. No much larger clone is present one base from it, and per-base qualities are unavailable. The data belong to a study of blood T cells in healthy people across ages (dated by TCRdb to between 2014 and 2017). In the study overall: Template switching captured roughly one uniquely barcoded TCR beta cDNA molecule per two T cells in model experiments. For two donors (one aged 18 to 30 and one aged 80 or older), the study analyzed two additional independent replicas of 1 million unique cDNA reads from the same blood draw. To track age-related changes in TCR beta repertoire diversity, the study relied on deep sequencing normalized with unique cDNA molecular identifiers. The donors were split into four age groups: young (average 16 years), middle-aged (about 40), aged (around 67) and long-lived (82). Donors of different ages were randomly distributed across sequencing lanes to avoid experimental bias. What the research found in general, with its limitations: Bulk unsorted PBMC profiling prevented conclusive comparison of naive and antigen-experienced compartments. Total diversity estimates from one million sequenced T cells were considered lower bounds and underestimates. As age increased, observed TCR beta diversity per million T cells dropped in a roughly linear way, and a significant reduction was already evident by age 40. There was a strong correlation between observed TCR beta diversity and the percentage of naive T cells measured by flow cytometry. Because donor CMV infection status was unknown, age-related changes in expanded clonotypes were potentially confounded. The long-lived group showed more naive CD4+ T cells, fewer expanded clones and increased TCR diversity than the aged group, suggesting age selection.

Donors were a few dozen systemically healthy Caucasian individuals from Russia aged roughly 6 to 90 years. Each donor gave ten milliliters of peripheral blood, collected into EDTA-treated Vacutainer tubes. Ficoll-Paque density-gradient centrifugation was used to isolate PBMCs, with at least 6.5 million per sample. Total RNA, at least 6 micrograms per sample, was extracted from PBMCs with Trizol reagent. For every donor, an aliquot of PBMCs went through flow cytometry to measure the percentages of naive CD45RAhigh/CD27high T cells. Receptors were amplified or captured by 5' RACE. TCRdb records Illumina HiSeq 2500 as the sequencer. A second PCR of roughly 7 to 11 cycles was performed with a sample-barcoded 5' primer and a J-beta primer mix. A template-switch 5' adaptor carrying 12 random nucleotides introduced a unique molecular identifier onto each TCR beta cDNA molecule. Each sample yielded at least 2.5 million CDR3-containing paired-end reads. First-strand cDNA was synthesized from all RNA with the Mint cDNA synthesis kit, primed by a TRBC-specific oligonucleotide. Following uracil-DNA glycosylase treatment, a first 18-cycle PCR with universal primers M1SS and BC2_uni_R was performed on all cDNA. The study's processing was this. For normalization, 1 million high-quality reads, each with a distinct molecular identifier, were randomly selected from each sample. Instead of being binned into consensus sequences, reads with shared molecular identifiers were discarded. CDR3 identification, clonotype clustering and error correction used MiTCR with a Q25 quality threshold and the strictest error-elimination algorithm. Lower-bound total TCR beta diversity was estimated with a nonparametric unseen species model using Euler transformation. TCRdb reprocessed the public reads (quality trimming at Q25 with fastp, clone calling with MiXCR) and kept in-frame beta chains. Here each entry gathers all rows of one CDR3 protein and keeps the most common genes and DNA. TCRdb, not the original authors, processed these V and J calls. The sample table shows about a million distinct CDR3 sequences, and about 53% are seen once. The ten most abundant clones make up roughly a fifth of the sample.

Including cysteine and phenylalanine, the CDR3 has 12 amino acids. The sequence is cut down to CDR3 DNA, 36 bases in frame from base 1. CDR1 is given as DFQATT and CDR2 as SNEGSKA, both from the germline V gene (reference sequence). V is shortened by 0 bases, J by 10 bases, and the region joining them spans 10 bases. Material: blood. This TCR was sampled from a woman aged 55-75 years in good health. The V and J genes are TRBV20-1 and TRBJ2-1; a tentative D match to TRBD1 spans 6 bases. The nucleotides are TGCAGTGCTAGAGATCTGGGGGCCGAGCAGTTCTTC. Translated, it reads CSARDLGAEQFF.